The 22 T cell receptor beta chains presented below share a single source sample, sequenced in a study of graft-versus-host responses after intestinal transplantation. Profiled with immunoSEQ multiplex PCR; TCRdb holds only in-frame clones, not every one. The sample shows roughly 99,000 clones, 86% of them seen only once. The source was PBMCs, collected 255 days after intestinal transplant. All receptors derive from a human patient who received an intestinal transplant, so some T cells may come from the graft donor.

The chain carries TRBV6-1 and TRBJ1-1; D call uncertain. The V gene lost 4 bases and the J gene lost 10 bases, with 22 bases spanning the gap. CDR3 length: 15 amino acids. Germline V lookup: CDR1 MNHNS, CDR2 SASEGT. CDR3 sequence (DNA): TGTGCCAGCAGTGTAGATACCGGCGGGCGTTCAGGAGCTTTCTTT. Its translation: CASSVDTGGRSGAFF.

A note on this clone: Its ends do not fully match the called genes, so a read error is possible. This chain uses TRBV7-7 with TRBJ1-2, with TRBD1 identical over 7 bases. The CDR3 extends over 15 amino acids. CDR1 is SSHAT and CDR2 is FNYEAQ in the germline V gene (reference sequence). In DNA form, the CDR3 reads TGTGCTAGCAGCACCCGCGGCCAGGGGGTAGGAGGCTACACCTTC. This sequence encodes CASSTRGQGVGGYTF.

The CDR3 coding sequence is TGTGCCAGCACCGACCCGGACGGCGGGGACTACGAGCAGTACTTC. It yields the protein CASTDPDGGDYEQYF. This sequence joins TRBV7-9 and TRBJ2-7; D might be TRBD2 (6 bases). Trimming removed 7 bases from V and 3 bases from J, with 19 bases in between. Per the germline V gene, CDR1 is SEHNR and CDR2 is FQNEAQ (reference sequence). This CDR3 contains 15 residues.

The CDR3 DNA follows: TGTGCCAGTAGTATCCCTTGGACAGTCCAGCCCCAGCATTTT. Protein sequence: CASSIPWTVQPQHF. This sequence joins TRBV19 and TRBJ1-5; TRBD1 is a possible D gene (6 bases). Deletions cut 3 bases from V and 7 bases from J, with 13 bases between. The CDR3 spans 14 residues. CDR1 LNHDA and CDR2 SQIVND come from the germline V gene (reference sequence).

This clone came up many times. The chain has TRBV5-4 and TRBJ2-5; D is ambiguous. Trimming shortened V by 5 bases and J by 5 bases, and 16 bases separated the two germline ends. The CDR3 is 14 residues long. The germline CDR1 and CDR2 sequences are SGHNT and YYREEE (reference sequence). The CDR3 nucleotides are TGTGCCAGCAGGGGCGGACGTATTGGGGAGACCCAGTACTTC. Translating gives CASRGGRIGETQYF.

The chain is built from TRBV5-1 and TRBJ2-1, with D tentatively TRBD1 or TRBD2 (5 bases each). Per germline, CDR1 SGHRS and CDR2 YFSETQ. This CDR3 region has 15 residues. V lost 5 bases and J 1 base, leaving 13 bases between the germline ends. CDR3 in DNA: TGCGCCAGCAGGAGGGACGGCCCTTCCTACAATGAGCAGTTCTTC. This gives the protein CASRRDGPSYNEQFF.

The rearrangement links TRBV5-4 to TRBJ1-1; 8 bases map to TRBD1. The ends lost 9 bases at V and 3 bases at J; junction bases unmatched: 7. Germline V gene data show CDR1 as SGHNT and CDR2 as YYREEE (reference sequence). CDR3 length: 13 residues. CDR3 protein: CATAGQVDTEAFF. The CDR3 coding sequence is TGTGCCACCGCGGGACAGGTAGACACTGAAGCTTTCTTT.

The J gene is TRBJ2-3, the V gene TRBV5-8, with D tentatively TRBD1 (5 bases). The germline V and J ends were trimmed by 0 bases and 3 bases, with 11 bases remaining between them. Germline V gene lookup returns CDR1 SGHTS and CDR2 YDEGEE. This CDR3 is 15 amino acids long. The CDR3 loop is CASSLEGKRTDTQYF. DNA of the CDR3: TGTGCCAGCAGCTTGGAGGGGAAGAGGACAGATACGCAGTATTTT.

The V and J genes are TRBV2 and TRBJ1-2, with 9 bases fitting TRBD1. Germline values: CDR1 SNHLY, CDR2 FYNNEI. The CDR3 contains 14 residues. Trimming cost V 8 bases and J 6 bases; bases outside gene matches: 10. In nucleotides, the CDR3 is TGTGCCAGCCGCTGGGACAGGGTGTCCGATGGCTACACCTTC. The encoded protein is CASRWDRVSDGYTF.

This chain links TRBV5-6 with TRBJ2-5, with unresolved D. Germline CDR1 SGHDT, CDR2 YYEEEE. Trimming took 3 bases from V and 5 from J, leaving 14 bases between them. This CDR3 is built from 14 residues. CDR3 amino acids: CASSSDFRGETQYF. The DNA for the CDR3 is TGTGCCAGCAGCTCCGACTTTCGCGGTGAGACCCAGTACTTC.

This clone was counted a single time. The V and J genes are TRBV2 and TRBJ2-7, with TRBD2 identical over 11 bases. V lost 6 bases and J lost 4; bases outside the gene matches: 11. CDR1 and CDR2 (germline): SNHLY, FYNNEI. The CDR3 has 16 residues. CDR3 nucleotide sequence: TGTGCCAGCAGCGATCTCGTAGCGGGGGGGAGTTACGAGCAGTACGTC. It translates to CASSDLVAGGSYEQYV.

This clone was recorded a few times. The chain couples TRBV5-6 to TRBJ1-2; 7 bases are shared with TRBD1. This CDR3 spans 14 amino acids. With 3 bases clipped from V and 3 bases from J, the junction kept 5 bases outside the gene matches. Looked up from germline, CDR1 is SGHDT and CDR2 is YYEEEE. CDR3 bases: TGTGCCAGCAGCTGGGGACAGCCCCACTATGGCTACACCTTC. It encodes CASSWGQPHYGYTF.

The sample holds one count of this clone. This rearrangement joins TRBV6-5 to TRBJ2-6; D gene ambiguous. This CDR3 is 14 amino acids long. Germline lookup yields CDR1 MNHEY and CDR2 SVGAGI. Between the trimmed V and J ends, which lost 6 bases and 4 bases, there was a span of 10 bases. CDR3 sequence (DNA): TGTGCCAGCAGGTCCCCAGCGGGGGCCAACGTCCTGACTTTC. Translating it yields CASRSPAGANVLTF.

The J gene is TRBJ1-6, the V gene TRBV5-1; D remains ambiguous. Trimming took 0 bases from V and 7 from J, leaving 11 bases between them. The CDR3 runs to 15 residues. Germline V CDR1 and CDR2: SGHRS, YFSETQ. In DNA, the CDR3 is TGCGCCAGCAGCTTGGCAGGCGAAATGAATTCACCCCTCCACTTT. Amino acid sequence: CASSLAGEMNSPLHF.

CDR3 DNA: TGTGCCAGCAGCTTAGGGAGGGGGGCCCCCAATGAGCAGTTCTTC. The encoded protein is CASSLGRGAPNEQFF. The gene calls are TRBV7-9 and TRBJ2-1; D tentatively fits TRBD1 or TRBD2 (6 bases each). Germline V gives CDR1 SEHNR, CDR2 FQNEAQ (reference sequence). The V end was cut by 1 base, the J end by 6 bases, with 13 bases between. CDR3 length: 15 amino acids. Drawing the rest from reference TRBV7-9 and TRBJ2-1, the complete variable domain is DTGVSQNPRHKITKRGQNVTFRCDPISEHNRLYWYRQTLGQGPEFLTYFQNEAQLEKSRLLSDRFSAERPKGSFSTLEIQRTEQGDSAMYLCASSLGRGAPNEQFFGPGTRLTVL.

The chain links TRBV5-3 to TRBJ1-4, with D possibly matching TRBD1 (6 bases). TRBV5-3 counts as an open reading frame of uncertain function. Trimming took off 3 bases at V and 11 bases at J, with 17 bases between the two ends. There are 14 residues in the CDR3. For the CDR3, the DNA is TGTGCCAGAAGCTGCGGACAGAACGACGGTAAACTGTTTTTT. Its translation is CARSCGQNDGKLFF.

V gene TRBV7-8 combines with J gene TRBJ1-1; possibly TRBD1 for D (6 bases). Looked up from germline, CDR1 is SGHVS and CDR2 is FQNEAQ. CDR3 length: 15 amino acids. The V gene lost 6 bases and the J gene lost 3 bases, with 17 bases spanning the gap. This CDR3 is CASRRRGARDTEAFF. CDR3 DNA: TGTGCCAGCAGGCGGAGGGGGGCTAGGGACACTGAAGCTTTCTTT.

The V and J genes are TRBV7-9 and TRBJ2-3, with 9 bases matching TRBD2. V shed 5 bases and J 1 base; nucleotides not matched to a gene: 13. The CDR3 spans 18 residues. Looked up from germline, CDR1 is SEHNR and CDR2 is FQNEAQ (reference sequence). The CDR3 protein is CASSTLAGVVGGTDTQYF. The DNA for the CDR3 is TGTGCCAGCAGCACTTTAGCGGGAGTAGTAGGGGGCACAGATACGCAGTATTTT.

The rearrangement joins TRBV27 to TRBJ2-7; TRBD1 aligns across 11 bases. The ends lost 5 bases at V and 7 bases at J; junction bases unmatched: 10. CDR1 and CDR2 (germline): MNHEY, SMNVEV (reference sequence). The CDR3 has 15 amino acids. The CDR3 here is CASSSAGQGAREQYF. The CDR3 bases are TGTGCCAGCAGTAGTGCTGGACAGGGGGCAAGGGAGCAGTACTTC.

This chain uses TRBV19 with TRBJ1-5; tentative D call: TRBD1 (5 bases). CDR3 length equals 13 residues. V shed 2 bases and J shed 7 bases, with 9 bases lying between them. CDR1 is LNHDA, CDR2 SQIVND, per germline (reference sequence). The CDR3 bases are TGTGCCAGTAGTATATCCAGGGAACAGCCCCAGCATTTT. As protein: CASSISREQPQHF. Combining the CDR3 with reference TRBV19 and TRBJ1-5 gives the whole variable domain DGGITQSPKYLFRKEGQNVTLSCEQNLNHDAMYWYRQDPGQGLRLIYYSQIVNDFQKGDIAEGYSVSREKKESFPLTVTSAQKNPTAFYLCASSISREQPQHFGDGTRLSIL.

This clone was observed a few times. The chain couples TRBV6-5 to TRBJ2-1, with D possibly matching TRBD1 (6 bases). Germline values: CDR1 MNHEY, CDR2 SVGAGI. The CDR3 is 12 residues long. V was pared by 10 bases and J by 3 bases, with 10 bases between. The DNA for the CDR3 is TGTGCCATCAGGACAGACTACAATGAGCAGTTCTTC. It is translated as CAIRTDYNEQFF.

The chain has TRBV19 and TRBJ2-2, with TRBD2 matching 8 bases. The junction had 6 bases not matched to a gene; V was cut back by 3 bases and J by 6 bases. Germline values: CDR1 LNHDA, CDR2 SQIVND (reference sequence). There are 15 residues in the CDR3. The CDR3 DNA reads TGTGCCAGTAGTATTGGCGGGAGGTTCGCCGGGGAGCTGTTTTTT. Its translation is CASSIGGRFAGELFF.